This T cell receptor (beta chain) comes out of a study of blood T cell repertoires in COVID-19. The wider study: Sources were T cells, B-cell-depleted T cells, or PBMCs; the material itself was cDNA or gDNA.

The V gene's germline CDR1 is SGHNT and CDR2 YYREEE (reference sequence). The CDR3 covers 13 residues. Trimming cost V 5 bases and J 4 bases; bases outside gene matches: 5. Per the authors' pipeline: Amplified reference gene primers provided the basis for estimating nucleated cell counts. TCRdb keeps only in-frame clones here, not all; method: immunoSEQ multiplex PCR. D and trimming come from the DNA, and the V and J calls and clone size come from that table. The sample records roughly 150,000 clones, roughly 91% being singletons. Seattle patients were enrolled while actively infected and followed longitudinally.

The V call is TRBV5-4, the J call TRBJ1-2, with 7 nucleotides matching TRBD1. Sequenced sample: peripheral blood. The clonotype was recovered from a man between 18 and 29 years old with COVID-19, enrolled during active disease. CDR3 residues: CASSIDRAYGYTF. CDR3 bases: TGTGCCAGCAGTATAGACAGGGCCTATGGCTACACCTTC.